This record covers a single T cell receptor (beta chain). What it recognizes is unknown. The entry originates in a study of PD-1 blockade in classical Hodgkin lymphoma. Overall study: Nivolumab was administered to patients intravenously at 3 mg/kg every 2 weeks. Study-wide points: At C4D1, TCR diversity had climbed significantly for CD4+ cells, though not for CD8+ cells. Patients newly diagnosed and complete responders had comparable baseline diversity. Repertoire differences lack defined causes, possibly disease activity or prior therapy.

Produced via immunoSEQ multiplex PCR; TCRdb's table is partial and in-frame only. The repertoire holds nearly 55,000 clones, over 75% seen once, with roughly 15% in the top ten. All the patients suffered relapse after autologous stem cell transplantation, and brentuximab vedotin exposure differed. Here the sequenced sample was peripheral blood mononuclear cells (PBMCs), taken at baseline. The TCR sequence derives from a human donor with classical Hodgkin lymphoma.

The CDR3 coding sequence is TGTGCCAGCAGCTTGGACAGCTCCTACAATGAGCAGTTCTTC. Encoded protein: CASSLDSSYNEQFF. The J gene is TRBJ2-1, the V gene TRBV7-9, with D perhaps TRBD1 (6 bases). The CDR3 runs 14 residues. CDR1 is SEHNR, CDR2 FQNEAQ, per germline (reference sequence). The V gene lost 3 bases and the J gene lost 0 bases, with 6 bases spanning the gap. The entire variable domain, with the rest obtained from reference TRBV7-9 and TRBJ2-1, is as follows: DTGVSQNPRHKITKRGQNVTFRCDPISEHNRLYWYRQTLGQGPEFLTYFQNEAQLEKSRLLSDRFSAERPKGSFSTLEIQRTEQGDSAMYLCASSLDSSYNEQFFGPGTRLTVL.